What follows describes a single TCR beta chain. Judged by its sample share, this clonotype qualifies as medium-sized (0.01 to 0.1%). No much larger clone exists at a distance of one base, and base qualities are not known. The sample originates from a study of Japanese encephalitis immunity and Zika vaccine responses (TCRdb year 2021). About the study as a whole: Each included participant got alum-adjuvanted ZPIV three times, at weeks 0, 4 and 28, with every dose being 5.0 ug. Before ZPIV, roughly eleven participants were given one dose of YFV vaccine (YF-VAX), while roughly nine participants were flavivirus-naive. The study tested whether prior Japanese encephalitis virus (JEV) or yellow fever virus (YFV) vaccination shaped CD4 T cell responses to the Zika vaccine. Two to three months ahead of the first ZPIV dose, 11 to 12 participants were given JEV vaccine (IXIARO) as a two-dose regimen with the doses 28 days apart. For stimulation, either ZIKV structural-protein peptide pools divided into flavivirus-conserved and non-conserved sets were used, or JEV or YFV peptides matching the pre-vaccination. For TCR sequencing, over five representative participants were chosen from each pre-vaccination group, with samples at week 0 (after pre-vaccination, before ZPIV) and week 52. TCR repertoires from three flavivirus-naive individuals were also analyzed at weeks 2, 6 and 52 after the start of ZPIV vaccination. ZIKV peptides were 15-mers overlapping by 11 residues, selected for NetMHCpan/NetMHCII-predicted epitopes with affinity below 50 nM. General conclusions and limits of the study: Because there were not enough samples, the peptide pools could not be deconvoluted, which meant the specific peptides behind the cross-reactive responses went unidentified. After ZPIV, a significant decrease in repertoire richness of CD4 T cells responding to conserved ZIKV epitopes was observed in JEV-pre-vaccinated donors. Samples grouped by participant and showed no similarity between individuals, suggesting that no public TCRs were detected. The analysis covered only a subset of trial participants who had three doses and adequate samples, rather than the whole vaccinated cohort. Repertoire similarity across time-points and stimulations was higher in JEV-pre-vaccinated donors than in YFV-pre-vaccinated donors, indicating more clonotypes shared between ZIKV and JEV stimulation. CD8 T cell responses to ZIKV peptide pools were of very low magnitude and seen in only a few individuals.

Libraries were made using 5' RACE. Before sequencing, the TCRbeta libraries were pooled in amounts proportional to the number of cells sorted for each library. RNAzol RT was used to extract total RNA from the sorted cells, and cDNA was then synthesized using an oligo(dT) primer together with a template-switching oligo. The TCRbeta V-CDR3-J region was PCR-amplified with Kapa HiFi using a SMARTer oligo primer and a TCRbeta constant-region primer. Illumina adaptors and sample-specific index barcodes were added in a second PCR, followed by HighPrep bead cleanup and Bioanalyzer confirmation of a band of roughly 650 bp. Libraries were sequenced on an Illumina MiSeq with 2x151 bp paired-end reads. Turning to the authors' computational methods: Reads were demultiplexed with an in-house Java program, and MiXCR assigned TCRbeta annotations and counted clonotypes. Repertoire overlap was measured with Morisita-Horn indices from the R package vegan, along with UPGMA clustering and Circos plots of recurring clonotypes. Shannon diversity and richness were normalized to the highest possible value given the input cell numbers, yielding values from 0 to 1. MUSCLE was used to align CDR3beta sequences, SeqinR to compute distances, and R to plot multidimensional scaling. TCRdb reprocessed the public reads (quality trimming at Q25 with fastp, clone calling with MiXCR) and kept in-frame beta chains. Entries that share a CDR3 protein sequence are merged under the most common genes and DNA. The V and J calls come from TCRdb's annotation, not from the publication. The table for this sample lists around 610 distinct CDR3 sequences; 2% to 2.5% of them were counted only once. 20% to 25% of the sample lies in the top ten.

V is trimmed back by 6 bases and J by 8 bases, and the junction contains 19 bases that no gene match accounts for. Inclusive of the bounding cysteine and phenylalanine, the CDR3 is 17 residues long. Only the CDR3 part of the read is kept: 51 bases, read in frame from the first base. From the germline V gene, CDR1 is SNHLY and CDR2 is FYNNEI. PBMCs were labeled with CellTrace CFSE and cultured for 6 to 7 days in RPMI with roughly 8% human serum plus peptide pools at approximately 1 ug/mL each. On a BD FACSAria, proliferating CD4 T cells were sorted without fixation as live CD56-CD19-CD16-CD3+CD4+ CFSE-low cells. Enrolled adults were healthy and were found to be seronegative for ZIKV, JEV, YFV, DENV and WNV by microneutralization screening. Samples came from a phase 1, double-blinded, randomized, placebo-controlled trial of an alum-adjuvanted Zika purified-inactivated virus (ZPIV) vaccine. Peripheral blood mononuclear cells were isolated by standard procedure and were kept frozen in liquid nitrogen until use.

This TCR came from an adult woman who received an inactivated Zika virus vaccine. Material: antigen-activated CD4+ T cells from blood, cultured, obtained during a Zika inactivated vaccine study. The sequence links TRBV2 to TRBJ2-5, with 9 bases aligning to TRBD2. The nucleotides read TGTGCCAGCAGAGAACACCCGGGACTAGCCCGGGCGGGCACCCAGTACTTC. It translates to CASREHPGLARAGTQYF. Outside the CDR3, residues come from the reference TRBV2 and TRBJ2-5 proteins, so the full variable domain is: EPEVTQTPSHQVTQMGQEVILRCVPISNHLYFYWYRQILGQKVEFLVSFYNNEISEKSEIFDDQFSVERPDGSNFTLKIRSTKLEDSAMYFCASREHPGLARAGTQYFGPGTRLLVL.